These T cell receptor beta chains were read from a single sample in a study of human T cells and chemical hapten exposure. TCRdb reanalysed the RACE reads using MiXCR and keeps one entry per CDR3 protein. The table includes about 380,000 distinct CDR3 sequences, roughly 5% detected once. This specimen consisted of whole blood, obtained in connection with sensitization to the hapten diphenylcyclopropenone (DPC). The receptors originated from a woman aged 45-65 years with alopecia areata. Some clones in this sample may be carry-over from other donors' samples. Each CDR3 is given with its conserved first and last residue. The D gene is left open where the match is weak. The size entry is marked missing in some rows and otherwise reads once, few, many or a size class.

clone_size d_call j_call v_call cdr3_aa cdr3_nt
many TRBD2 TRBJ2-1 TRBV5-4 CASSLGTSGMGEQFF TGTGCCAGCAGCCTGGGGACTAGCGGGATGGGTGAGCAGTTCTTC
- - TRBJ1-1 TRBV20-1 CSASWAVEAFF TGCAGTGCTAGTTGGGCCGTTGAAGCTTTCTTT
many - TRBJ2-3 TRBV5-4 CASSSGVLPDTQYF TGTGCCAGCAGCTCAGGGGTTCTTCCAGATACGCAGTATTTT
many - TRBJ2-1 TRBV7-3 CASSTTIRNEQFF TGTGCCAGCAGCACGACTATCCGCAATGAGCAGTTCTTC
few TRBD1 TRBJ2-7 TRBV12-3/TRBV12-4 CASSPPSPGTGGNEQYF TGTGCCAGCAGCCCACCTTCCCCCGGGACAGGGGGCAACGAGCAGTACTTC
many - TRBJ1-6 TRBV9 CASSVGSGYNSPLHF TGTGCCAGCAGCGTAGGGTCCGGATATAATTCACCCCTCCACTTT
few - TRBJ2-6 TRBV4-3 CASSQGPPGANVLTF TGCGCCAGCAGCCAAGGCCCACCTGGGGCCAACGTCCTGACTTTC
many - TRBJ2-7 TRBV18 CASSPVPGSYEQYF TGTGCCAGCTCACCAGTCCCAGGGTCCTACGAGCAGTACTTC
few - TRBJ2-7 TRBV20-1 CSARDKIAEQYF TGCAGTGCTAGAGATAAGATTGCCGAGCAGTACTTC
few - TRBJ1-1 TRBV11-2 CASSLNPLNTEAFF TGTGCCAGCAGCTTAAATCCCTTGAACACTGAAGCTTTCTTT
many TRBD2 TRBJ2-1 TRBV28 CASRYRTSVTYNEQFF TGTGCCAGCAGATACAGGACTAGCGTCACCTACAATGAGCAGTTCTTC
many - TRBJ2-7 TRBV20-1 CSARHPASYEQYF TGCAGTGCTCGACATCCGGCCTCCTACGAGCAGTACTTC
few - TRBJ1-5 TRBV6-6 CASSYSREVNQPQHF TGTGCCAGCAGTTACTCGAGGGAGGTTAATCAGCCCCAGCATTTT
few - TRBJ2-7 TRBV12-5 CASGLGPASREQYF TGTGCTAGTGGTCTGGGACCGGCTTCCAGGGAGCAGTACTTC
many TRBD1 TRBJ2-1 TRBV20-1 CSARDRRTGSITGYNEQFF TGCAGTGCTAGAGATCGAAGGACAGGGTCTATCACGGGATACAATGAGCAGTTCTTC
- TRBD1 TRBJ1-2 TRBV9 CASSGGQGMDYGYTF TGTGCCAGCAGCGGGGGACAGGGGATGGACTATGGCTACACCTTC
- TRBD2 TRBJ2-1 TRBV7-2 CASSSGLASTSYNEQFF TGTGCCAGCAGCTCCGGACTAGCTTCGACCTCCTACAATGAGCAGTTCTTC
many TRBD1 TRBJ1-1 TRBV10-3 CATQSGGVNTEAFF TGTGCCACCCAATCAGGGGGGGTGAACACTGAAGCTTTCTTT
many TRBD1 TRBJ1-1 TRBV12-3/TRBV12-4 CASSSTGDTEAFF TGTGCCAGCAGCAGTACAGGGGACACTGAAGCTTTCTTT
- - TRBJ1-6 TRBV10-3 CAITFQNNSPLHF TGTGCCATCACGTTCCAGAATAATTCACCCCTCCACTTT
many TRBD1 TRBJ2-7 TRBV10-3 CAISPGQGADNEQYF TGTGCCATCAGCCCTGGACAGGGGGCTGACAACGAGCAGTACTTC
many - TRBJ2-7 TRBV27 CASSYRTAYEQYF TGTGCCAGCTCCTATCGTACAGCCTACGAGCAGTACTTC
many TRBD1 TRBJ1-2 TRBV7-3 CASSPGTGNGYTF TGTGCCAGCAGCCCCGGGACAGGGAATGGCTACACCTTC
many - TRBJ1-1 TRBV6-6 CASISVAGAEAFF TGTGCCAGCATCTCGGTAGCGGGGGCTGAAGCTTTCTTT
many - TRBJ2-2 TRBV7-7 CASRLWDGGELFF TGTGCCAGCAGGTTGTGGGACGGCGGGGAGCTGTTTTTT
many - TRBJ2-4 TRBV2 CASSVGRGPSKNIQYF TGTGCCAGCAGTGTTGGCAGGGGACCTTCCAAAAACATTCAGTACTTC
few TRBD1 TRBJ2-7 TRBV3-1 CASSQGIQGSHEQYF TGTGCCAGCAGCCAAGGAATACAGGGGTCCCACGAGCAGTACTTC
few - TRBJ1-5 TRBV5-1 CASSLEGGRPSQPQHF TGCGCCAGCAGCTTGGAAGGGGGACGACCAAGTCAGCCCCAGCATTTT
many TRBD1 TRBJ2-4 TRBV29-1 CSVELTGQGDIQYF TGCAGCGTTGAACTCACCGGACAGGGAGACATTCAGTACTTC
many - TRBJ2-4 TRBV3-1 CASSQREGTKNIQYF TGTGCCAGCAGCCAAAGAGAGGGGACCAAAAACATTCAGTACTTC
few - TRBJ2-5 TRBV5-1 CASFRDGEETQYF TGCGCCAGTTTCCGGGACGGTGAAGAGACCCAGTACTTC
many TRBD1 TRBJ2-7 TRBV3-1 CASSSYRGPREQYF TGTGCCAGCAGCTCCTACAGGGGCCCTCGCGAGCAGTACTTC
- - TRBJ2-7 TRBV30 CAWSVQQSYEQYF TGTGCCTGGAGTGTGCAGCAGTCCTACGAGCAGTACTTC
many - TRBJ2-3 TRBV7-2 CASSPGTTSTDTQYF TGTGCCAGCAGCCCCGGGACAACCAGCACAGATACGCAGTATTTT
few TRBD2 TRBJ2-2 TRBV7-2 CASSLDRAGVAGTGELFF TGTGCCAGCAGCTTAGACCGGGCGGGAGTCGCTGGCACCGGGGAGCTGTTTTTT
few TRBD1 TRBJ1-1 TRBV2 CASLLQDRGTEAFF TGTGCCAGCCTATTACAGGACAGGGGTACCGAAGCTTTCTTT
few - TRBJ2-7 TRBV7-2 CASSFILESGEQYF TGTGCCAGCAGCTTTATTCTAGAGTCTGGCGAGCAGTACTTC
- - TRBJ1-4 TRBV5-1 CASSLGAGREKLFF TGCGCCAGCAGCTTGGGGGCAGGCCGGGAAAAACTGTTTTTT
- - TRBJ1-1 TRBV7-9 CASSLDNTANTEAFF TGTGCCAGCAGCTTAGACAATACCGCGAACACTGAAGCTTTCTTT
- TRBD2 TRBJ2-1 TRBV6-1 CASRPEAGEGEQFF TGTGCCAGCAGACCAGAAGCGGGAGAAGGGGAGCAGTTCTTC
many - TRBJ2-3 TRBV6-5 CASSYWAGDTQYF TGTGCCAGCAGTTACTGGGCGGGAGATACGCAGTATTTT
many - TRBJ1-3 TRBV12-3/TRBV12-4 CASSFGQAGNTIYF TGTGCCAGCAGTTTTGGGCAGGCTGGAAACACCATATATTTT
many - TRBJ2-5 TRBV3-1 CASSQLGQETQYF TGTGCCAGCAGCCAACTGGGCCAAGAGACCCAGTACTTC
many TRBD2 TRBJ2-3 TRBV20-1 CSARGGWASGNTDTQYF TGCAGTGCTAGAGGGGGTTGGGCTAGCGGGAATACAGATACGCAGTATTTT
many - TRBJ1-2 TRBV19 CASSQARNYGYTF TGTGCCAGTAGTCAGGCCCGGAACTATGGCTACACCTTC
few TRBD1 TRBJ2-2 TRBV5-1 CASSLPGQGARSNTGELFF TGCGCCAGCAGCTTGCCCGGACAGGGGGCAAGATCGAACACCGGGGAGCTGTTTTTT
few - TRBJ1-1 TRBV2 CASLNTEAFF TGTGCCAGCCTGAACACTGAAGCTTTCTTT
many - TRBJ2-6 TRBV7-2 CASSLGQEGGANVLTF TGTGCCAGCAGCCTCGGACAAGAGGGTGGGGCCAACGTCCTGACTTTC
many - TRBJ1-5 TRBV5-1 CASSLGTPQGQPQHF TGCGCCAGCAGCTTGGGAACTCCTCAGGGACAGCCCCAGCATTTT
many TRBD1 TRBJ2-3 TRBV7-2 CASSWDRESDTQYF TGTGCCAGCAGCTGGGACAGGGAGTCAGATACGCAGTATTTT
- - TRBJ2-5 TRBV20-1 CSAPVGGPFQETQYF TGCAGTGCCCCCGTGGGGGGGCCCTTCCAAGAGACCCAGTACTTC
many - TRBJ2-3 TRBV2 CASSENGLVDTQYF TGTGCCAGCAGTGAAAATGGCTTAGTAGATACGCAGTATTTT
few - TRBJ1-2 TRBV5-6 CASEGPRPNYGYTF TGTGCCAGCGAGGGACCCCGACCTAACTATGGCTACACCTTC
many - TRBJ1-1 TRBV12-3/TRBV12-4 CASSLASQNTEAFF TGTGCCAGCAGTTTAGCTAGCCAGAACACTGAAGCTTTCTTT
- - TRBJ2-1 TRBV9 CASSATGTPNNEQFF TGTGCCAGCAGCGCCACCGGGACTCCCAACAATGAGCAGTTCTTC
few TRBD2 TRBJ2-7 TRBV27 CASSQPAGTSGSGEQYF TGTGCCAGCAGTCAACCCGCCGGGACTAGCGGGAGCGGCGAGCAGTACTTC
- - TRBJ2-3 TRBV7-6 CASSRLGSTDTQYF TGTGCCAGCAGCCGATTAGGGAGCACAGATACGCAGTATTTT
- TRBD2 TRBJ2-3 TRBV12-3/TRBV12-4 CASSFRTSGSSTQYF TGTGCCAGCAGTTTTAGGACTAGCGGGAGCTCTACGCAGTATTTT
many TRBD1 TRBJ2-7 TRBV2 CASRALGQSPYEQYF TGTGCCAGCAGGGCCCTGGGACAGAGCCCCTACGAGCAGTACTTC